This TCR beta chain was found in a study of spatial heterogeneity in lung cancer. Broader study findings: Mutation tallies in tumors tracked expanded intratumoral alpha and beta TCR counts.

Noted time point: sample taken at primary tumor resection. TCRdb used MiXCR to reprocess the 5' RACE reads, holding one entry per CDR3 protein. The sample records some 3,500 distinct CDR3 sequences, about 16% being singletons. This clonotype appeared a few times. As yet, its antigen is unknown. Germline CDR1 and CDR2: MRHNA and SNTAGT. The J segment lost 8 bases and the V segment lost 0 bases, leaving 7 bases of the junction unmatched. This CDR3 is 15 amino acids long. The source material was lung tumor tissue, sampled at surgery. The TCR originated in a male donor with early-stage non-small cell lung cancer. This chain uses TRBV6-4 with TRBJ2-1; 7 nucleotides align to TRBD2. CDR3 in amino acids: CASSDSGGGLDEQFF. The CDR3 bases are TGTGCCAGCAGTGACTCGGGGGGAGGGTTGGATGAGCAGTTCTTC.